Listed here are 19 T cell receptor beta chains from one sample, sequenced in a study of blood T cells in healthy people across ages. Using a J-beta primer mix together with a sample-barcoded 5' primer, a second PCR was run for roughly 6 to 12 cycles. One entry per CDR3 protein results from TCRdb running MiXCR on the 5' RACE reads. The sample includes about 730,000 distinct CDR3 sequences, 40% to 45% of them seen just once. Sequencing input: blood. The receptors were sampled from an older woman in good health.

V and J are TRBV20-1 and TRBJ2-1; D not certain. The CDR3 has 18 amino acids. Germline CDR1 reads DFQATT; CDR2 reads SNEGSKA (reference sequence). Deletions cut 1 base from V and 8 bases from J, with 27 bases between. Here the CDR3 DNA reads TGCAGTGCTAGAGTCCTTGGCGTACCAGAAGGAAGGTCCGATGAGCAGTTCTTC. Protein product: CSARVLGVPEGRSDEQFF.

The CDR3 nucleotides are TGCGCCAGCAGCCAAGATGAGGGGACTAGCGGCTACAATGAGCAGTTCTTC. Amino acids: CASSQDEGTSGYNEQFF. The rearrangement joins TRBV4-3 to TRBJ2-1; 11 bases are a match to TRBD2. There are 17 residues in the CDR3. The germline V gene encodes CDR1 LGHNA and CDR2 YSLEER. J lost 3 bases, V lost 0 bases, and 4 bases had no gene match.

This clonotype was recorded a few times. The chain recombines TRBV7-2 with TRBJ2-2; 8 bases fit TRBD2. Germline CDR1 SGHTA, CDR2 FQGNSA. The V segment lost 2 bases and the J segment 5 bases; nucleotides outside the gene matches: 7. The CDR3 extends over 16 amino acids. DNA of the CDR3: TGTGCCAGCAGCTTAAGAGCGGGAGATAGGACCGGGGAGCTGTTTTTT. It is translated as CASSLRAGDRTGELFF.

As for this clonotype: The junction does not match germline at one end; this may be a read error. This sequence joins TRBV24-1 and TRBJ2-7; 8 nucleotides align to TRBD1. The CDR3 extends over 15 amino acids. The germline V gene encodes CDR1 KGHDR and CDR2 SFDVKD. The CDR3 coding sequence is TGTGCCACCAGTGCCGGGACAGGAGGCGGCTACGGGCAGTACTTC. It specifies CATSAGTGGGYGQYF.

This clonotype was detected many times. The chain carries TRBV5-1 and TRBJ2-3, with unresolved D. This CDR3 contains 16 residues. Germline lookup yields CDR1 SGHRS and CDR2 YFSETQ. V lost 0 bases to trimming and J lost 2 bases, with 13 bases between them. The CDR3 coding sequence is TGCGCCAGCAGCTTGGAGGCGTGGCAGTCCACAGATACGCAGTATTTT. Protein product: CASSLEAWQSTDTQYF.

CDR3 loop: CASSHLFGRKGEAFF. For the CDR3, the DNA is TGTGCCAGCAGCCACCTGTTTGGCAGGAAGGGTGAAGCTTTCTTT. The rearrangement links TRBV3-1 to TRBJ1-1, with D unclear. Trimming removed 3 bases from V and 7 bases from J, with 18 bases in between. CDR1 and CDR2 (germline): LGHDT, YNNKEL (reference sequence). This CDR3 is 15 amino acids long.

CDR3 in amino acids: CASSRGRGDRENTEAFF. DNA for the CDR3: TGTGCCAGCAGCCGAGGCCGGGGGGACAGGGAGAACACTGAAGCTTTCTTT. V usage is TRBV7-9 and J usage is TRBJ1-1; 9 bases are shared with TRBD1. Per germline, CDR1 SEHNR and CDR2 FQNEAQ (reference sequence). V lost 5 bases to trimming and J lost 1 base; unmatched junction nucleotides: 11. The CDR3 consists of 17 residues.

Concerning this clonotype itself: The junction differs from germline at one of its ends, possibly a read error. The J gene is TRBJ2-6, the V gene TRBV4-3, with D perhaps given as TRBD1 or TRBD2 (6 bases each). The CDR3 contains 19 residues. Germline CDR1 reads LGHNA; CDR2 reads YSLEER. Here the CDR3 reads CASSQEPTGKFGGASVLTF. Written as DNA, the CDR3 is TGCGCCAGCAGCCAAGAGCCCACAGGGAAATTCGGCGGGGCCAGCGTCCTGACTTTC.

The chain is built from TRBV27 and TRBJ2-3; a possible D gene is TRBD2 (6 bases). The CDR3 runs 19 residues. Trimming stripped 5 bases from V and 0 bases from J, with 24 bases between. Germline loops: CDR1 MNHEY, CDR2 SMNVEV (reference sequence). This CDR3 reads CASSLTPPSGGTSTDTQYF. The CDR3, as DNA: TGTGCCAGCAGTCTCACTCCGCCGAGTGGCGGGACCAGCACAGATACGCAGTATTTT.

This chain links TRBV14 with TRBJ2-1, with 9 bases that match TRBD2. CDR1 and CDR2 (germline): SGHDN, FVKESK. This CDR3 region has 16 residues. J lost 0 bases, V lost 3 bases, and 3 bases had no gene match. CDR3 protein: CASSHLAGNSYNEQFF. The CDR3 DNA reads TGTGCCAGCAGCCACCTAGCGGGAAACTCCTACAATGAGCAGTTCTTC.

The CDR3 is CSAPGSGGAVGETQYF. In DNA form, the CDR3 reads TGCAGTGCCCCGGGTAGCGGGGGGGCTGTAGGCGAGACCCAGTACTTC. The chain recombines TRBV20-1 with TRBJ2-5, with 11 nucleotides matching TRBD2. V lost 6 bases, J lost 5 bases, and 14 bases stayed unmatched. The CDR3 length is 16 residues. Germline assignment: CDR1 DFQATT and CDR2 SNEGSKA (reference sequence).

The J gene is TRBJ2-7, the V gene TRBV20-1; D uncertain. V was clipped by 4 bases and J by 4 bases, with 17 bases between them. CDR1 and CDR2 from the germline V gene are DFQATT and SNEGSKA (reference sequence). The CDR3 runs 14 residues. CDR3 loop: CSAKAPDPVYEQYF. The DNA for the CDR3 is TGCAGTGCTAAGGCCCCGGATCCTGTATACGAGCAGTACTTC.

CDR3 in amino acids: CASSLVSPAANEKLFF. CDR3 DNA: TGTGCCAGCAGCTTAGTTTCTCCTGCGGCTAATGAAAAACTGTTTTTT. The chain has TRBV7-2 and TRBJ1-4; D ambiguous. This CDR3 contains 16 residues. The germline CDR1 and CDR2 sequences are SGHTA and FQGNSA. Between the trimmed V and J ends, which lost 1 base and 3 bases, there was a span of 12 bases.

DNA of the CDR3: TGTGCCAGCAGCTCACCAGTGACAGGGAGGGAGACCCAGTACTTC. Protein product: CASSSPVTGRETQYF. The chain couples TRBV7-2 to TRBJ2-5, with a possible D match to TRBD1 (7 bases). CDR1 is SGHTA and CDR2 is FQGNSA in the germline V gene. This CDR3 has 15 residues. Trimming took 4 bases from V and 5 from J, leaving 17 bases between them. Full variable domain (outside the CDR3, taken from reference TRBV7-2 and TRBJ2-5): GAGVSQSPSNKVTEKGKDVELRCDPISGHTALYWYRQSLGQGLEFLIYFQGNSAPDKSGLPSDRFSAERTGGSVSTLTIQRTQQEDSAVYLCASSSPVTGRETQYFGPGTRLLVL.

The count of this clonotype is one. This sequence joins TRBV20-1 and TRBJ2-1, with a weak D call TRBD2 (6 bases). The germline V gene has CDR1 DFQATT and CDR2 SNEGSKA (reference sequence). Trimming shortened V by 3 bases and J by 6 bases, and 18 bases separated the two germline ends. This CDR3 region has 15 residues. The CDR3 DNA follows: TGCAGTGCTAGTGGGGGGTCCCGGTGTTCCAATGAGCAGTTCTTC. Translated: CSASGGSRCSNEQFF.

The rearrangement links TRBV9 to TRBJ2-7; 11 nucleotides align to TRBD1. The CDR3 is 15 residues long. J gave up 3 bases and V 3 bases, and 5 bases lay outside the gene matches. Germline CDR1 reads SGDLS; CDR2 reads YYNGEE. CDR3 in DNA: TGTGCCAGCAGCGCAGCGGACAGGGGGCTCTACGAGCAGTACTTC. Its protein is CASSAADRGLYEQYF.

The chain employs TRBV5-1 and TRBJ2-1; no definite D call. Germline V gene sequence: CDR1 SGHRS, CDR2 YFSETQ. V was shortened by 1 base and J by 5 bases, with 13 bases between the two germline ends. The CDR3 is 15 residues long. The CDR3 bases are TGCGCCAGCAGCTTGATGACACCTGCGGACAATGAGCAGTTCTTC. As protein: CASSLMTPADNEQFF.

The J gene is TRBJ2-1, the V gene TRBV3-1, with TRBD1 matching 7 bases. The CDR3 consists of 16 residues. Germline CDR1 reads LGHDT; CDR2 reads YNNKEL (reference sequence). J was trimmed by 9 bases and V by 4 bases; bases with no gene match: 15. The CDR3 DNA is TGTGCCAGCAGCCGGATCCTCCGGCAGGGGGATCGTGAGCAGTTCTTC. Its protein is CASSRILRQGDREQFF.

This clonotype has a handful of counts. V and J are TRBV7-2 and TRBJ2-7, with D possibly TRBD2 on 6 matching bases. Germline loops: CDR1 SGHTA, CDR2 FQGNSA. The CDR3 extends over 14 amino acids. Trimming removed 7 bases at V and 6 bases at J, with 19 bases between. CDR3: CASIPGTPAREQYF. CDR3 nucleotide sequence: TGTGCCAGCATCCCGGGGACTCCTGCCCGCGAGCAGTACTTC.